This TCR beta chain was identified in a study of cytomegalovirus exposure and HLA in healthy donors. Study-wide findings and caveats: Confirmation in vitro established that three CMV-associated chains were specific for CMV antigens.

The length of the CDR3 is 15 residues. CDR1 is SGHRS, CDR2 YFSETQ, per germline. Trimming at V came to 4 bases and at J to 7 bases, leaving 10 bases not matched to a gene. The donors were members of the validation cohort, which comprised about 120 subjects and was separate from the first cohort of roughly 700 subjects. A note on this clone: Its cognate antigen is unknown.

The assay was immunoSEQ multiplex PCR, and TCRdb's table has in-frame clones only and misses some. The sample lists 89,000 or so clones, over 85% seen once, with about 1% in the top ten. What was sequenced was PBMCs. The TCR sequence derives from a woman aged 25 to 45 in good health and CMV-seropositive. The gene calls are TRBV5-1 and TRBJ2-3; 9 bases match TRBD2. The DNA for the CDR3 is TGCGCCAGCAGCCTATATAGCGGGAGTATGTATACGCAGTATTTT. Translated, it gives CASSLYSGSMYTQYF.